Presented here are 19 T cell receptor beta chains from one specimen sequenced in a study of shared clonotypes between healthy human individuals. Profiled with immunoSEQ multiplex PCR; TCRdb holds only in-frame clones, not every one. The sample carries hundreds of thousands of clones, about two thirds recorded once. Material for sequencing was memory CD4+ T cells sorted from blood. Described subset: CD45RA-negative fraction. The receptors shown here come from a woman in her thirties in good health.

V is TRBV28 and J is TRBJ2-7, with 8 bases fitting TRBD2. The germline gives CDR1 MDHEN, CDR2 SYDVKM. The CDR3 has 14 amino acids. Trimming removed 6 bases from V and 1 base from J; junction bases left unmatched: 5. The chain's CDR3 is CASSPGLDSYEQYF. Written as DNA, the CDR3 is TGTGCCAGCAGCCCGGGACTAGATTCCTACGAGCAGTACTTC.

The V and J genes are TRBV11-2 and TRBJ1-6; no clear D. Trimming left V 0 bases short and J 7 bases short, with 4 bases between. The CDR3 length is 13 residues. Germline values: CDR1 SGHAT, CDR2 FQNNGV. The CDR3 is CASSLEGNSPLHF. The CDR3 DNA is TGTGCCAGCAGCTTAGAGGGGAATTCACCCCTCCACTTT.

The J gene is TRBJ2-1, the V gene TRBV19; 7 bases agree with TRBD2. Germline-derived CDR1 and CDR2 are LNHDA and SQIVND (reference sequence). Germline trimming cut 5 bases from V and 2 bases from J; bases unmatched to any gene: 9. The CDR3 sequence is 16 residues long. CDR3 bases: TGTGCCAGTAGTCCGATTTTGCTAGCGGCCTACAATGAGCAGTTCTTC. Translated: CASSPILLAAYNEQFF.

This sequence joins TRBV28 and TRBJ1-1, with D possibly being TRBD1 (6 bases). Trimming took off 4 bases at V and 3 bases at J, with 18 bases between the two ends. The CDR3 length is 16 residues. Germline CDR1 is MDHEN and CDR2 is SYDVKM. CDR3 sequence (DNA): TGTGCCAGCAGTTCCCAACCTAGTAACAGGGACACTGAAGCTTTCTTT. Its translation is CASSSQPSNRDTEAFF. Supplemented by reference TRBV28 and TRBJ1-1, the full variable domain reads DVKVTQSSRYLVKRTGEKVFLECVQDMDHENMFWYRQDPGLGLRLIYFSYDVKMKEKGDIPEGYSVSREKKERFSLILESASTNQTSMYLCASSSQPSNRDTEAFFGQGTRLTVV.

The chain combines TRBV11-2 with TRBJ2-7; D is perhaps TRBD2 (6 bases). Per the germline V gene, CDR1 is SGHAT and CDR2 is FQNNGV. CDR3 size: 14 residues. V lost 5 bases to trimming and J lost 5 bases, with 16 bases between them. As DNA, the CDR3 is TGTGCCAGCAGCCCGGAGGCAGCGGGCGACGAGCAGTACTTC. Translated: CASSPEAAGDEQYF.

The chain carries TRBV6-1 and TRBJ2-7; 7 bases line up with TRBD2. The germline V gene encodes CDR1 MNHNS and CDR2 SASEGT. This CDR3 spans 14 amino acids. The V gene end was trimmed by 3 bases and the J gene end by 6 bases; junction bases not matched to a gene: 8. The CDR3 reads CASSDYAGVGEQYF. CDR3 DNA: TGTGCCAGCAGTGACTATGCGGGAGTCGGCGAGCAGTACTTC.

The rearrangement joins TRBV6-6 to TRBJ2-1, with 8 bases fitting TRBD2. This CDR3 comprises 13 residues. The junction had 4 bases not matched to a gene; V was cut back by 5 bases and J by 7 bases. Germline V gene sequence: CDR1 MNHNY, CDR2 SVGAGI (reference sequence). The CDR3 here is CASSARLANEQFF. In DNA form, the CDR3 reads TGTGCCAGCAGTGCCAGACTAGCGAATGAGCAGTTCTTC.

The CDR3 DNA sequence: TGTGCCAGCAGCTCGTCCCGGGACCCTGAGGACGAGCAGTTCTTC. Amino acids: CASSSSRDPEDEQFF. The V call is TRBV7-3, the J call TRBJ2-1; either TRBD1 or TRBD2 may fit D (5 bases each). The CDR3 is 15 residues long. Germline values: CDR1 SGHTA, CDR2 FQGTGA. V was pared by 4 bases and J by 10 bases, with 20 bases between.

The J gene is TRBJ1-1, the V gene TRBV7-3; D uncertain. Germline V lookup: CDR1 SGHTA, CDR2 FQGTGA. Trimming shortened V by 8 bases and J by 7 bases, and 11 bases separated the two germline ends. This CDR3 is 11 amino acids long. The CDR3 nucleotides are TGTGCCAGCCCGTGGGCCCGTGAAGCTTTCTTT. Amino acid sequence: CASPWAREAFF.

The J gene is TRBJ2-7, the V gene TRBV27; 9 bases line up with TRBD1. This CDR3 spans 13 amino acids. Per the germline V gene, CDR1 is MNHEY and CDR2 is SMNVEV (reference sequence). Unmatched junction bases numbered 5, after V lost 4 bases and J lost 7 bases. The CDR3 DNA sequence: TGTGCCAGCAGTTCTGGACAGGGGTGGGAGCAGTACTTC. Protein sequence: CASSSGQGWEQYF.

The chain recombines TRBV11-2 with TRBJ2-2; 8 nucleotides line up with TRBD2. The CDR3 runs 17 residues. CDR1 and CDR2 (germline): SGHAT, FQNNGV. Unmatched junction bases numbered 7, after V lost 4 bases and J lost 0 bases. The CDR3 region has the DNA TGTGCCAGCAGCTATGTGGCGGGAGGAGCGAACACCGGGGAGCTGTTTTTT. Translating it yields CASSYVAGGANTGELFF.

The gene calls are TRBV28 and TRBJ1-2, with D possibly matching TRBD1 (6 bases). The V gene's germline CDR1 is MDHEN and CDR2 SYDVKM. The CDR3 runs 16 residues. Deletions cut 11 bases from V and 4 bases from J, with 26 bases between. The CDR3 loop is CAGRGGPRGDVYGYTF. The CDR3 coding sequence is TGTGCCGGACGAGGGGGGCCCCGGGGGGATGTCTATGGCTACACCTTC.

This rearrangement joins TRBV28 to TRBJ1-2; 11 bases are a match to TRBD1. Germline V gene sequence: CDR1 MDHEN, CDR2 SYDVKM. The CDR3 is 17 residues long. With 5 bases clipped from V and 7 bases from J, the junction kept 15 bases outside the gene matches. Here the CDR3 reads CASSRTGGESLRSGYTF. CDR3 DNA sequence: TGTGCCAGCAGTCGGACAGGGGGCGAGTCCTTACGAAGTGGCTACACCTTC.

This clone is a singleton in its sample. CDR3 DNA sequence: TGTGCCAGCAGCCAAGGTGGGACAGGGTCGGCTGCTTCGTACTTC. Residues: CASSQGGTGSAASYF. The genes are TRBV14 and TRBJ2-7; TRBD1 aligns across 9 bases. The CDR3 length is 15 residues. The germline gives CDR1 SGHDN, CDR2 FVKESK. V shed 1 base, J shed 12 bases, and the junction held 13 bases outside the gene matches.

The V call is TRBV5-1, the J call TRBJ1-1; TRBD1 aligns across 7 bases. Germline V gene sequence: CDR1 SGHRS, CDR2 YFSETQ. The CDR3 has 13 residues. Trimming removed 2 bases from V and 7 bases from J; junction bases left unmatched: 5. The CDR3 sequence: CASSFTGEFEAFF. The CDR3 nucleotides read TGCGCCAGCAGCTTTACAGGGGAGTTTGAAGCTTTCTTT.

Only a few counts were recorded for this clone. This sequence joins TRBV7-2 and TRBJ1-1; 7 nucleotides agree with TRBD1. This CDR3 spans 15 amino acids. V was clipped by 5 bases and J by 2 bases; unmatched bases: 8. CDR1 and CDR2 (germline): SGHTA, FQGNSA. The CDR3 coding sequence is TGTGCCAGCAGCAAAGACAGGGTTGGAAACACTGAAGCTTTCTTT. Amino acid sequence: CASSKDRVGNTEAFF.

This chain links TRBV5-1 with TRBJ2-7; D is uncertain. This CDR3 contains 15 residues. V was trimmed by 4 bases and J by 0 bases, leaving 14 bases between them. Germline-derived CDR1 and CDR2 are SGHRS and YFSETQ. The CDR3 here is CASSNRHQSSYEQYF. CDR3 nucleotides: TGCGCCAGCAGCAATCGACACCAGAGCTCCTACGAGCAGTACTTC.

The chain combines TRBV6-1 with TRBJ1-4; D possibly corresponds to TRBD1 (5 bases). Germline V gene sequence: CDR1 MNHNS, CDR2 SASEGT. This CDR3 has 14 residues. Trimming shortened V by 0 bases and J by 5 bases, and 7 bases separated the two germline ends. CDR3 protein: CASSEASGNEKLFF. CDR3 sequence (DNA): TGTGCCAGCAGTGAAGCTTCAGGGAATGAAAAACTGTTTTTT.

The V and J genes are TRBV28 and TRBJ1-1; possibly TRBD1 for D (5 bases). This CDR3 region has 14 residues. The ends were cut back, 7 bases at V and 3 bases at J, with 15 bases in the middle. The V gene's germline CDR1 is MDHEN and CDR2 SYDVKM. DNA of the CDR3: TGTGCCAGCACCCGATATTCGGGACACACTGAAGCTTTCTTT. Encoded protein: CASTRYSGHTEAFF. The entire variable domain, with the rest obtained from reference TRBV28 and TRBJ1-1, is as follows: DVKVTQSSRYLVKRTGEKVFLECVQDMDHENMFWYRQDPGLGLRLIYFSYDVKMKEKGDIPEGYSVSREKKERFSLILESASTNQTSMYLCASTRYSGHTEAFFGQGTRLTVV.